This T cell receptor beta chain comes out of a study of identical twins. Overall study findings and caveats: Clonotypes of the beta chain that were abundant in cord blood carried fewer insertions (memory repertoires showed none).

This clonotype was counted only a few times. Antigen unknown. Template switching added a universal primer site, and cDNA bore unique molecular identifiers. TCRdb fed the 5' RACE reads into MiXCR, producing one record per CDR3 protein. This table has hundreds of thousands of distinct CDR3 sequences, around 7.4% appearing once. V lost 5 bases, J lost 3 bases, and 8 bases stayed unmatched. CDR3 size: 15 residues. From germline, CDR1 is SQVTM and CDR2 ANQGSEA. The same data also went into a second study, on yellow fever vaccine responses in identical twins.

Sequenced sample: PBMCs. The receptor comes from a woman aged 18-30 years in good health. The chain employs TRBV29-1 and TRBJ2-7, with 12 nucleotides matching TRBD2. CDR3 coding DNA: TGCAGCGTTACCGGACTAGCGGGACTCAACTACGAGCAGTACTTC. This sequence encodes CSVTGLAGLNYEQYF.